This T cell receptor (beta chain) was observed in a study of CXCR3-negative and CXCR3-positive naive CD8 T cells. Per the germline V gene, CDR1 is SGDLS and CDR2 is YYNGEE. The CDR3 covers 13 residues. UMI-tagged TRB cDNA libraries were built via 5' RACE. For each CDR3 protein, TCRdb gives one entry from its re-call of the 5' RACE reads, without DNA. The sample table includes 120,000 to 150,000 distinct CDR3 sequences. Turning to this clonotype: Antigen: not known.

Overall study findings and caveats: A higher hydrophobicity marked the TRB CDR3s of CXCR3-positive naive cells versus CXCR3-negative naive cells.

The chain has TRBV9 and TRBJ1-5. Sequencing was done on a sample of naive CXCR3+ CD8+ T cells from blood. Subset specified: CD45RO-CCR7+CD27+CD95- naive CD8+ T cells expressing CXCR3 (TNR3+). This clonotype was obtained from a human donor in good health. Some clones in this sample may be carry-over from other donors' samples. The CDR3 here is CASSVGIGQPQHF.